This entry describes one T cell receptor (beta chain). Its antigen is as yet unknown. The germline gives CDR1 DFQATT, CDR2 SNEGSKA (reference sequence). V lost 5 bases to trimming and J lost 0 bases, with 9 bases between them. The CDR3 is made up of 13 amino acids. Rearranged V-D-J TRB sequences were amplified with a mixed TRB-A/B primer pool. Using its own MiXCR run on the multiplex PCR reads, TCRdb lists one record per CDR3 protein. The sample includes about 910 distinct CDR3 sequences, 50% to 60% of them seen just once. This record comes from a study of T cell repertoires in aging, cancer and after chemotherapy. For the study at large: Chronic lymphocytic leukemia patients on fludarabine- or bendamustine-based regimens gave paired samples before and after chemotherapy.

Study results and limitations: No conclusions about immunological memory after chemotherapy can be drawn from the repertoire data. Across the chemotherapy interval, each cancer cohort showed higher median generation probability, suggesting thymic rebound. Compared with age-matched healthy donors, untreated hematological or solid cancer patients showed higher blood TCR clonality.

Peripheral blood genomic DNA, not sorted cells or RNA, was the template. The source material was blood. The TCR originated in a human donor with a blood cancer. The chain is built from TRBV20-1 and TRBJ2-3, with D uncertain. The CDR3 spells CSAPILSTDTQYF. Written as DNA, the CDR3 is TGCAGTGCTCCGATCCTTAGCACAGATACGCAGTATTTT.